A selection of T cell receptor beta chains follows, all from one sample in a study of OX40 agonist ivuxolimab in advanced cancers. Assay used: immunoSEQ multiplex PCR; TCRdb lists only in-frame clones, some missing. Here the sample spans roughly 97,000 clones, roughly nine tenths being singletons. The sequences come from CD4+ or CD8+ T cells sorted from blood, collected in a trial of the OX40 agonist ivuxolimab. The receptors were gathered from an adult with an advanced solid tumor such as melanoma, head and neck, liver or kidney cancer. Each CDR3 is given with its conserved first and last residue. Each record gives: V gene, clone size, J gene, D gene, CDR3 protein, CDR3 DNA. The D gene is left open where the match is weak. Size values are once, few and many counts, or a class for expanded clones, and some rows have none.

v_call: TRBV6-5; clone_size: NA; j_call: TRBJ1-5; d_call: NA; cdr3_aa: CASSPRQALNQPQHF; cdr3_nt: TGTGCCAGCAGTCCCCGACAGGCACTCAATCAGCCCCAGCATTTT
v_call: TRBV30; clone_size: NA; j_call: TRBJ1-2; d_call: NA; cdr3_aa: CAWGSGYGYTF; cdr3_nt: TGTGCCTGGGGGTCCGGGTACGGCTACACCTTC
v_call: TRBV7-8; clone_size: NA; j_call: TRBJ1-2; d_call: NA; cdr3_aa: CASSLERGATYGYTF; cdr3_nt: TGTGCCAGCAGCTTAGAAAGGGGCGCCACCTATGGCTACACCTTC
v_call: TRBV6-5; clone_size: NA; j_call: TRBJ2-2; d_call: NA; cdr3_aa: CASTRGLTAGELFF; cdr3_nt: TGTGCCAGCACCCGCGGACTGACTGCCGGGGAGCTGTTTTTT
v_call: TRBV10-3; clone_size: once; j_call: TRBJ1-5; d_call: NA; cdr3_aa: CAISEEGVRQPQHF; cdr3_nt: TGTGCCATCAGTGAGGAGGGGGTACGGCAGCCCCAGCATTTT
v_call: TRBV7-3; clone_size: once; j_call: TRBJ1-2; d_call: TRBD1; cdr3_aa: CASSLTGTESNYGYTF; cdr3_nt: TGTGCCAGCAGCTTGACTGGGACAGAATCTAACTATGGCTACACCTTC
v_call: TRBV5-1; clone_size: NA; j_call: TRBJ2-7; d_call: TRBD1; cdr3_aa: CASSWTGTGGYEQYF; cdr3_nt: TGCGCCAGCAGCTGGACGGGGACAGGAGGCTACGAGCAGTACTTC
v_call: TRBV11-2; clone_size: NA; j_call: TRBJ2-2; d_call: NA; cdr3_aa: CASSLVNTGELFF; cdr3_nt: TGTGCCAGCAGCTTAGTGAACACCGGGGAGCTGTTTTTT
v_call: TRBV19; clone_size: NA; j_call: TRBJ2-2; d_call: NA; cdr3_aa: CASSKEGHQNTGELFF; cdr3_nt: TGTGCCAGTAGTAAAGAGGGACACCAGAACACCGGGGAGCTGTTTTTT
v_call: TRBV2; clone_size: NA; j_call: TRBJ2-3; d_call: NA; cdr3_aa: CASSETHTDTQYF; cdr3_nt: TGTGCCAGCAGTGAAACCCACACAGATACGCAGTATTTT
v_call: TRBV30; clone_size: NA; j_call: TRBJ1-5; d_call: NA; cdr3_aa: CAWSSRYSNQPQHF; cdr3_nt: TGTGCCTGGAGTTCGCGTTATAGCAATCAGCCCCAGCATTTT
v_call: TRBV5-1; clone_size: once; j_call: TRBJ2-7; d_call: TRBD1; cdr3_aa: CASSLGQGRNEQYF; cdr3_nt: TGCGCCAGCAGCTTAGGACAGGGTCGGAACGAGCAGTACTTC
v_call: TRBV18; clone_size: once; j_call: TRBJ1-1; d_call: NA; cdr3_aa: CASSPQEGDVEAFF; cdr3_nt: TGTGCCAGCTCGCCCCAAGAGGGGGATGTAGAAGCTTTCTTT
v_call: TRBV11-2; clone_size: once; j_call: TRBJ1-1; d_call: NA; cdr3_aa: CASNQVEMNTEAFF; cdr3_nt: TGTGCCAGCAACCAAGTAGAGATGAACACTGAAGCTTTCTTT
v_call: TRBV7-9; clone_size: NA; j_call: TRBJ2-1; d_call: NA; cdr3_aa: CASSLAGGNEQFF; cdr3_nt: TGTGCCAGCAGCTTAGCAGGCGGAAATGAGCAGTTCTTC
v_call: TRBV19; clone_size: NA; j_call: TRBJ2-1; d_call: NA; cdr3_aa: CASSPRHGTNNEQFF; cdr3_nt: TGTGCCAGTAGTCCTAGACACGGGACAAACAATGAGCAGTTCTTC
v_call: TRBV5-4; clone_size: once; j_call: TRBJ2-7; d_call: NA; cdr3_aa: CASSLGGTPYYEQYF; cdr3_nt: TGTGCCAGCAGCTTGGGGGGGACTCCTTACTACGAGCAGTACTTC
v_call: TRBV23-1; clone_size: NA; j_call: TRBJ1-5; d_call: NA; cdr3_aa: CASSRPQVPSNQPQHF; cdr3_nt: TGCGCCAGCAGTCGGCCTCAGGTACCTAGCAATCAGCCCCAGCATTTT
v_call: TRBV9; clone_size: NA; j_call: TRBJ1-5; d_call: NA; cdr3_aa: CASSVGDPGMSNQPQHF; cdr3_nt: TGTGCCAGCAGCGTAGGTGATCCAGGGATGAGCAATCAGCCCCAGCATTTT
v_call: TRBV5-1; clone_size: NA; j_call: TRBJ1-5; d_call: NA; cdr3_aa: CASSLEGRGDQPQHF; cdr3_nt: TGCGCCAGCAGCTTGGAAGGGAGGGGCGATCAGCCCCAGCATTTT
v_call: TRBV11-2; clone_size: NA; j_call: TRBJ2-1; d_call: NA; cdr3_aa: CASSFRLAGHNEQFF; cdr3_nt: TGTGCCAGCAGCTTTAGGCTAGCTGGCCACAATGAGCAGTTCTTC
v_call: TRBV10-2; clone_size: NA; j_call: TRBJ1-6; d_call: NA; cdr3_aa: CASSEAGGGSPLHF; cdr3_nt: TGCGCCAGCAGTGAGGCCGGTGGAGGCTCACCCCTCCACTTT
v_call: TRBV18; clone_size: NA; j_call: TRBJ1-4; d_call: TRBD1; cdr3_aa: CASSPPGQGVRVEKLFF; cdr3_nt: TGTGCCAGCTCACCGCCGGGACAGGGGGTACGAGTTGAAAAACTGTTTTTT
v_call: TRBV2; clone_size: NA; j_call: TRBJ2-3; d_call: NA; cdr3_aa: CASSEALHRTDTQYF; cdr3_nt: TGTGCCAGCAGTGAAGCCCTCCATCGAACAGATACGCAGTATTTT
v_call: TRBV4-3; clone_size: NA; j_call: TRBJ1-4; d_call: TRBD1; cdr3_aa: CASSLTGTGGGKLFF; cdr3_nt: TGCGCCAGCAGCCTCACCGGGACAGGGGGCGGAAAACTGTTTTTT
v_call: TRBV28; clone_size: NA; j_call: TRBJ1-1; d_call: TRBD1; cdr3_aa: CASGLTTGLILPEAFF; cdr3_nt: TGTGCCAGCGGCCTAACGACAGGGTTGATTCTACCCGAAGCTTTCTTT
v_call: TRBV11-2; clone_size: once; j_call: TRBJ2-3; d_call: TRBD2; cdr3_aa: CASSLVRGGGTDTQYF; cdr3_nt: TGTGCCAGCAGTCTAGTCCGGGGAGGGGGCACAGATACGCAGTATTTT
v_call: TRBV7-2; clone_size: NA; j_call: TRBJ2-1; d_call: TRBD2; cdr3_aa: CASSHRTSGIVHYEQFF; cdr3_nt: TGTGCCAGCAGCCATCGGACTAGCGGGATAGTACATTATGAGCAGTTCTTC
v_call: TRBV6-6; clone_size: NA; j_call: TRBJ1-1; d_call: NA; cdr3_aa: CASTRPGSGTEAFF; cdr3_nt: TGTGCCAGCACTCGACCGGGGTCGGGCACTGAAGCTTTCTTT
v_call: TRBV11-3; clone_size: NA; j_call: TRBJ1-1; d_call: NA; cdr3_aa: CASSMKGDTEAFF; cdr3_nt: TGTGCCAGCAGCATGAAGGGGGACACTGAAGCTTTCTTT
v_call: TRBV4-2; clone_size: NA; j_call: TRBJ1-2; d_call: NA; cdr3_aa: CASSHDILDPYGYTF; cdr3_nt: TGTGCCAGCAGCCATGACATCTTAGACCCCTATGGCTACACCTTC
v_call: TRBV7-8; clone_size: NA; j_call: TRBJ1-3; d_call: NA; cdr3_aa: CASSPQKSGNTIYF; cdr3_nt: TGTGCCAGCAGCCCCCAGAAGTCTGGAAACACCATATATTTT
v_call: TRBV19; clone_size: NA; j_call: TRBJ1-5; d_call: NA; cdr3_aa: CASSSTGLGNQPQHF; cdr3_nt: TGTGCCAGTAGTTCTACAGGGTTGGGCAATCAGCCCCAGCATTTT
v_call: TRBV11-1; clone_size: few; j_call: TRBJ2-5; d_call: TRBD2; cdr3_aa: CASSSPSGRGTQYF; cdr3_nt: TGTGCCAGCAGCTCCCCTTCAGGGAGGGGGACCCAGTACTTC
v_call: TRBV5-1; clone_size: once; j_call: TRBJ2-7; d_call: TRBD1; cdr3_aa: CASSLIPGGSYEQYF; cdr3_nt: TGCGCCAGCAGCTTGATACCAGGGGGATCCTACGAGCAGTACTTC
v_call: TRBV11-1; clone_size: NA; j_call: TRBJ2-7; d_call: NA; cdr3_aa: CASSRRDASYEQYF; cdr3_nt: TGTGCCAGCAGCAGGCGGGACGCCTCCTACGAGCAGTACTTC
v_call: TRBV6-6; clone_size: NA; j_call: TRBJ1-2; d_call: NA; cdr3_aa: CASSSPEGYGYTF; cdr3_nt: TGTGCCAGCAGTTCGCCCGAGGGATATGGCTACACCTTC